A selection of T cell receptor beta chains follows, all from one sample in a study of blood T cells in healthy people across ages. TCRdb reprocessed the 5' RACE reads with MiXCR, giving one entry per CDR3 protein. The data show 600,000 or so distinct CDR3 sequences, approximately 30% seen once. Source material: blood. The receptors derive from a woman older than 75 in good health. The CDR3 runs from the conserved cysteine through the conserved F or W. Fields, in order: J gene, clone size, V gene, D gene, CDR3 protein, CDR3 DNA. The D gene is left open where the match is weak. The size entry is marked missing in some rows and otherwise reads once, few, many or a size class.

j_call: TRBJ2-5; clone_size: -; v_call: TRBV7-2; d_call: -; cdr3_aa: CASSLASGRKILKYF; cdr3_nt: TGTGCCAGCAGCTTAGCATCTGGCAGGAAAATACTGAAGTACTTC
j_call: TRBJ2-1; clone_size: many; v_call: TRBV20-1; d_call: TRBD1; cdr3_aa: CSAWSLTGKFSNNEQFF; cdr3_nt: TGCAGTGCTTGGTCCCTGACAGGGAAGTTTAGCAACAATGAGCAGTTCTTC
j_call: TRBJ2-7; clone_size: many; v_call: TRBV27; d_call: TRBD1; cdr3_aa: CASSSRRGSYEQYF; cdr3_nt: TGTGCCAGCAGTAGCCGCAGGGGGTCCTACGAGCAGTACTTC
j_call: TRBJ2-5; clone_size: many; v_call: TRBV6-5; d_call: TRBD2; cdr3_aa: CASSLAGGIQTQYF; cdr3_nt: TGTGCCAGCAGCCTAGCGGGGGGTATCCAGACCCAGTACTTC
j_call: TRBJ1-6; clone_size: -; v_call: TRBV6-5; d_call: -; cdr3_aa: CASSYRPAGKSPLHF; cdr3_nt: TGTGCCAGCAGTTACCGTCCGGCGGGCAAGTCACCCCTCCACTTT
j_call: TRBJ1-5; clone_size: many; v_call: TRBV20-1; d_call: -; cdr3_aa: CSAAPQIGQPDYQPQHF; cdr3_nt: TGCAGTGCTGCCCCACAAATCGGGCAACCGGACTATCAGCCCCAGCATTTT
j_call: TRBJ2-1; clone_size: -; v_call: TRBV3-1; d_call: TRBD2; cdr3_aa: CASSPHRTRLAHNERFF; cdr3_nt: TGTGCCAGCAGCCCCCACCGAACGAGACTAGCCCACAATGAGCGGTTCTTC
j_call: TRBJ1-2; clone_size: many; v_call: TRBV20-1; d_call: -; cdr3_aa: CSARAARGNRGDYTF; cdr3_nt: TGCAGTGCTAGAGCAGCTAGAGGGAATAGAGGTGACTACACCTTC
j_call: TRBJ2-3; clone_size: -; v_call: TRBV4-2; d_call: TRBD1; cdr3_aa: CASSNPTGPPTDTQYF; cdr3_nt: TGTGCCAGCAGCAACCCGACAGGGCCCCCCACAGATACGCAGTATTTT
j_call: TRBJ2-2; clone_size: few; v_call: TRBV7-9; d_call: -; cdr3_aa: CASSLAGGELFF; cdr3_nt: TGTGCCAGCAGCTTAGCAGGAGGGGAGCTGTTTTTT
j_call: TRBJ2-1; clone_size: many; v_call: TRBV12-3/TRBV12-4; d_call: TRBD1; cdr3_aa: CASSLVGAGGEQFF; cdr3_nt: TGTGCCAGCAGTTTAGTAGGGGCAGGGGGTGAGCAGTTCTTC
j_call: TRBJ2-1; clone_size: -; v_call: TRBV11-1; d_call: TRBD1; cdr3_aa: CASSQNRDRGFF; cdr3_nt: TGTGCCAGCTCTCAGAACCGGGACAGGGGGTTCTTC
j_call: TRBJ2-5; clone_size: many; v_call: TRBV6-5; d_call: -; cdr3_aa: CASSLLGIEQETQYF; cdr3_nt: TGTGCCAGCAGCCTATTGGGGATAGAACAAGAGACCCAGTACTTC
j_call: TRBJ2-7; clone_size: many; v_call: TRBV6-5; d_call: TRBD1; cdr3_aa: CASSTPERTGFYEQYF; cdr3_nt: TGTGCCAGCAGCACCCCCGAACGGACAGGGTTCTACGAGCAGTACTTC
j_call: TRBJ1-2; clone_size: few; v_call: TRBV12-3/TRBV12-4; d_call: -; cdr3_aa: CASSSLGRVGYGYTF; cdr3_nt: TGTGCCAGCAGTTCCTTGGGCAGGGTGGGCTATGGCTACACCTTC
j_call: TRBJ1-6; clone_size: many; v_call: TRBV5-1; d_call: TRBD1; cdr3_aa: CASSLFRPGQGDSPLHF; cdr3_nt: TGCGCCAGCAGCTTGTTCCGGCCGGGGCAGGGGGATTCACCCCTCCACTTT
j_call: TRBJ1-2; clone_size: many; v_call: TRBV5-5; d_call: -; cdr3_aa: CASSLGDRTYGYTF; cdr3_nt: TGTGCCAGCAGCTTGGGAGACAGGACCTATGGCTACACCTTC
j_call: TRBJ2-3; clone_size: many; v_call: TRBV6-5; d_call: -; cdr3_aa: CASSYSKGSSSIPTPTDTQYF; cdr3_nt: TGTGCCAGCAGTTACTCGAAGGGGTCTAGCTCTATCCCTACTCCCACAGATACGCAGTATTTT
j_call: TRBJ1-5; clone_size: many; v_call: TRBV7-2; d_call: -; cdr3_aa: CASSSQGVTAPQHF; cdr3_nt: TGTGCCAGCAGCTCCCAGGGAGTTACGGCACCCCAGCATTTT
j_call: TRBJ1-4; clone_size: -; v_call: TRBV27; d_call: -; cdr3_aa: CANSLAPGAIQLFF; cdr3_nt: TGTGCCAACAGTTTAGCGCCGGGGGCGATTCAACTGTTTTTT
j_call: TRBJ2-1; clone_size: -; v_call: TRBV7-6; d_call: -; cdr3_aa: CVSSASILGEQFF; cdr3_nt: TGTGTCAGCAGCGCTTCCATACTGGGGGAGCAGTTCTTC
j_call: TRBJ2-2; clone_size: -; v_call: TRBV5-1; d_call: -; cdr3_aa: CASSRRLSGNTGELFF; cdr3_nt: TGCGCCAGCAGCCGCAGACTATCAGGGAACACCGGGGAGCTGTTTTTT
j_call: TRBJ2-2; clone_size: -; v_call: TRBV6-5; d_call: -; cdr3_aa: CASSFLGAANTGKLFF; cdr3_nt: TGTGCCAGCAGTTTTCTGGGGGCGGCGAACACCGGGAAGCTGTTTTTT
j_call: TRBJ1-2; clone_size: many; v_call: TRBV4-2; d_call: -; cdr3_aa: CASSQDTSTNGYTF; cdr3_nt: TGTGCCAGCAGCCAAGATACGTCGACTAATGGCTACACCTTC
j_call: TRBJ2-1; clone_size: -; v_call: TRBV4-1; d_call: TRBD1; cdr3_aa: CARSLRDRGQETQFF; cdr3_nt: TGCGCCAGGAGTTTAAGGGACAGGGGGCAAGAGACCCAGTTCTTC
j_call: TRBJ2-3; clone_size: many; v_call: TRBV6-5; d_call: -; cdr3_aa: CASSRQGRGLDTQYF; cdr3_nt: TGTGCCAGCAGCCGTCAGGGGCGGGGGCTAGATACGCAGTATTTT
j_call: TRBJ2-2; clone_size: few; v_call: TRBV6-5; d_call: TRBD2; cdr3_aa: CASSSGRLAGGPGELFF; cdr3_nt: TGTGCCAGCAGTTCGGGGCGACTAGCGGGGGGTCCTGGGGAGCTGTTTTTT
j_call: TRBJ2-1; clone_size: many; v_call: TRBV20-1; d_call: -; cdr3_aa: CSARAADTGASMEQFF; cdr3_nt: TGCAGTGCTAGGGCAGCCGACACGGGGGCTTCGATGGAGCAGTTCTTC
j_call: TRBJ1-5; clone_size: many; v_call: TRBV18; d_call: TRBD1; cdr3_aa: CASSEGQGGNQPQHF; cdr3_nt: TGTGCCAGCTCAGAGGGACAGGGAGGCAATCAGCCCCAGCATTTT
j_call: TRBJ1-4; clone_size: -; v_call: TRBV5-1; d_call: -; cdr3_aa: CASSSGRTTSNEKLFF; cdr3_nt: TGCGCCAGCAGCTCAGGGAGGACAACTTCTAATGAAAAACTGTTTTTT
j_call: TRBJ2-2; clone_size: -; v_call: TRBV12-3/TRBV12-4; d_call: -; cdr3_aa: CASTGTELMGTGELFF; cdr3_nt: TGTGCCAGCACCGGGACCGAACTCATGGGAACCGGGGAGCTGTTTTTT
j_call: TRBJ2-1; clone_size: many; v_call: TRBV7-8; d_call: TRBD1; cdr3_aa: CASSSAQGENYNEQFF; cdr3_nt: TGTGCCAGCAGCTCCGCGCAGGGGGAAAACTACAATGAGCAGTTCTTC
j_call: TRBJ2-7; clone_size: many; v_call: TRBV20-1; d_call: TRBD1; cdr3_aa: CSAREPGGHKEQYF; cdr3_nt: TGCAGTGCTAGAGAACCAGGGGGCCATAAGGAGCAGTACTTC
j_call: TRBJ2-1; clone_size: many; v_call: TRBV7-3; d_call: TRBD2; cdr3_aa: CASSSGLAGAHEQFF; cdr3_nt: TGTGCCAGCAGCTCGGGACTAGCGGGGGCTCATGAGCAGTTCTTC
j_call: TRBJ1-4; clone_size: few; v_call: TRBV2; d_call: -; cdr3_aa: CASSVRQSNEKLFF; cdr3_nt: TGTGCCAGCAGTGTTCGGCAGAGTAATGAAAAACTGTTTTTT
j_call: TRBJ1-1; clone_size: few; v_call: TRBV7-3; d_call: -; cdr3_aa: CASSLSGQVGTEAFF; cdr3_nt: TGTGCCAGCAGCTTAAGTGGCCAGGTTGGCACTGAAGCTTTCTTT
j_call: TRBJ2-3; clone_size: many; v_call: TRBV20-1; d_call: TRBD1; cdr3_aa: CSAPDRSPDTQYF; cdr3_nt: TGCAGTGCGCCGGACAGGAGCCCAGATACGCAGTATTTT
j_call: TRBJ2-1; clone_size: -; v_call: TRBV7-9; d_call: TRBD2; cdr3_aa: CASRSGGRPNNEQFF; cdr3_nt: TGTGCCAGCAGGTCAGGCGGGAGGCCTAACAATGAGCAGTTCTTC
j_call: TRBJ1-5; clone_size: many; v_call: TRBV20-1; d_call: TRBD1; cdr3_aa: CSALPGTGDNQPQHF; cdr3_nt: TGCAGTGCTTTGCCGGGGACAGGGGATAATCAGCCCCAGCATTTT
j_call: TRBJ2-5; clone_size: many; v_call: TRBV5-8; d_call: -; cdr3_aa: CASSLGLAQETQYF; cdr3_nt: TGTGCCAGCAGCTTAGGGCTAGCCCAAGAGACCCAGTACTTC
j_call: TRBJ2-5; clone_size: many; v_call: TRBV27; d_call: TRBD2; cdr3_aa: CASSLNSGGTQETQYF; cdr3_nt: TGTGCCAGCAGTTTAAATAGCGGGGGAACCCAAGAGACCCAGTACTTC
j_call: TRBJ2-7; clone_size: many; v_call: TRBV10-3; d_call: -; cdr3_aa: CAISVQRDTATKQYF; cdr3_nt: TGTGCCATCAGTGTCCAAAGGGACACGGCTACGAAGCAGTACTTC
j_call: TRBJ1-5; clone_size: -; v_call: TRBV5-4; d_call: TRBD1; cdr3_aa: CASSKQGADPQPQHF; cdr3_nt: TGTGCCAGCAGTAAACAGGGGGCAGACCCTCAGCCCCAGCATTTT
j_call: TRBJ2-7; clone_size: many; v_call: TRBV15; d_call: -; cdr3_aa: CATSREESGTSSYEQYF; cdr3_nt: TGTGCCACCAGCAGAGAGGAGTCCGGGACTTCATCCTACGAGCAGTACTTC
j_call: TRBJ2-1; clone_size: -; v_call: TRBV7-2; d_call: TRBD2; cdr3_aa: CASSLALRLAYNEQFF; cdr3_nt: TGTGCCAGCAGCTTAGCGCTCCGACTAGCGTACAATGAGCAGTTCTTC
j_call: TRBJ2-1; clone_size: -; v_call: TRBV27; d_call: -; cdr3_aa: CASSSFWDEQFF; cdr3_nt: TGTGCCAGCAGTTCATTTTGGGATGAGCAGTTCTTC
j_call: TRBJ2-1; clone_size: -; v_call: TRBV6-6; d_call: TRBD2; cdr3_aa: CASRLAGGGGYEQFF; cdr3_nt: TGTGCCAGCAGATTAGCGGGGGGCGGGGGCTATGAGCAGTTCTTC
j_call: TRBJ2-7; clone_size: many; v_call: TRBV28; d_call: -; cdr3_aa: CASSPPVEYSYEQYF; cdr3_nt: TGTGCCAGCAGCCCCCCCGTGGAATACTCCTACGAGCAGTACTTC